This T cell receptor beta chain was observed in a study of T cell clusters in autoimmune cytopenias. This CDR3 has 15 amino acids. CDR1 and CDR2 (germline): SGHDT, YYEEEE. Study-level results: Comparing secondary cytopenia with chronic lymphocytic leukemia showed no cluster-lack signature, apparently masked by lymphoma repertoire. TRB repertoire shifts in secondary cytopenia and chronic lymphocytic leukemia mostly reflected lymphoma, not autoimmunity.

Comments on this clonotype: Its antigen remains unidentified.

Multiplex touch-down PCR amplified TRB using TRB-A and TRB-B pools in one tube. TCRdb re-called the multiplex PCR reads, yielding one record per CDR3 amino acid sequence without DNA. Found here are 10,000 to 11,000 distinct CDR3 sequences; the top ten clones hold 4% to 5.5%. TRB amplification used approximately 250 ng of peripheral blood genomic DNA. The sample was also linked to a second study, of T cell repertoires in aging, cancer and after chemotherapy. That paper states: Over several months to years, re-sampled healthy donor repertoires clearly shared clones.

The chain uses TRBV5-6 and TRBJ2-2. This receptor was taken from a human donor in good health. Sequenced: peripheral blood. The CDR3 loop is CASSLSATPTGELFF. The full variable domain, with the rest looked up from reference TRBV5-6 and TRBJ2-2, is DAGVTQSPTHLIKTRGQQVTLRCSPKSGHDTVSWYQQALGQGPQFIFQYYEEEERQRGNFPDRFSGHQFPNYSSELNVNALLLGDSALYLCASSLSATPTGELFFGEGSRLTVL.